Following are 18 T cell receptor beta chains from one sample sequenced in a study of T cells after yellow fever vaccination. TCRdb redid the calling of the 5' RACE reads with MiXCR, one entry per CDR3 protein. This sample carries about 160,000 distinct CDR3 sequences, about 7% of them seen once, and the ten largest clones take 2.5% to 3%. Sequences were derived from CD4+ T cells sorted from PBMCs, sampled around 5 days after the first yellow fever vaccination. The receptors come from a man in his late teens or twenties who received the YFV17D yellow fever vaccine.

The chain uses TRBV4-3 and TRBJ1-3, with D maybe TRBD1 (5 bases). The CDR3 length is 18 residues. The V gene's germline CDR1 is LGHNA and CDR2 YSLEER. V dropped 0 bases and J dropped 0 bases, with 15 bases sitting between them. The CDR3 DNA follows: TGCGCCAGCAGCCAAGAGGGCCCCAGGGCATTCTCTGGAAACACCATATATTTT. Protein product: CASSQEGPRAFSGNTIYF.

In its sample, this clonotype was seen many times. The chain has TRBV4-2 and TRBJ2-5, with D tentatively TRBD1 or TRBD2 (5 bases each). The germline V gene has CDR1 LGHNA and CDR2 YNFKEQ. The V end was cut by 4 bases, the J end by 0 bases, with 12 bases between. The CDR3 covers 15 residues. The DNA of the CDR3 is TGTGCCAGCAGCCGGGCCGGGACGTACCAAGAGACCCAGTACTTC. Translating gives CASSRAGTYQETQYF.

This clonotype was seen many times. The rearrangement links TRBV7-2 to TRBJ2-4; the match to TRBD2 covers 9 bases. CDR1 and CDR2 (germline): SGHTA, FQGNSA. Trimming removed 5 bases from V and 8 bases from J; junction bases left unmatched: 7. This CDR3 has 14 residues. The CDR3 loop reads CASSRAPSGDIQYF. The CDR3 DNA reads TGTGCCAGCAGCCGGGCCCCTAGCGGGGACATTCAGTACTTC.

This clonotype was recorded many times. V and J are TRBV7-2 and TRBJ2-1; 9 bases agree with TRBD2. The CDR3 contains 13 residues. Looked up from germline, CDR1 is SGHTA and CDR2 is FQGNSA. The ends lost 5 bases at V and 9 bases at J; junction bases unmatched: 5. The CDR3 region has the DNA TGTGCCAGCAGCCCGGGACTAGCAGGTGAGCAGTTCTTC. Translated: CASSPGLAGEQFF.

There are many counts of this clonotype. The chain recombines TRBV11-3 with TRBJ2-6; D is unresolved. Per the germline V gene, CDR1 is SGHNT and CDR2 is YENEEA. V shed 6 bases and J shed 4 bases, with 10 bases lying between them. CDR3 length: 14 residues. The CDR3 DNA follows: TGTGCCAGCAGTGTGGAATCCGGGGCCAACGTCCTGACTTTC. Translating gives CASSVESGANVLTF.

Written as DNA, the CDR3 is TGTGCCAGCAGCGAAGGGACAGGAGGGTCGGGCTACACCTTC. Protein product: CASSEGTGGSGYTF. The chain joins TRBV6-2 or TRBV6-3 to TRBJ1-2; 8 nucleotides align to TRBD1. CDR1 is MNHEY and CDR2 is SVGEGT in the germline V gene. The CDR3 contains 14 residues. Germline trimming cut 6 bases from V and 8 bases from J; bases unmatched to any gene: 11.

At least ten counts were recorded for this clonotype. The V gene is TRBV28, the J gene TRBJ2-3; 10 bases fit TRBD1. Germline V gene sequence: CDR1 MDHEN, CDR2 SYDVKM. V dropped 7 bases and J dropped 4; count of bases not matched to a gene: 23. This CDR3 has 20 residues. The CDR3: CASISKGRGQGILLADTQYF. CDR3 DNA: TGTGCCAGCATCTCTAAGGGCCGGGGACAGGGGATACTCTTGGCAGATACGCAGTATTTT.

The J gene is TRBJ2-3, the V gene TRBV21-1; TRBD2 is the table's D call, not checked against the DNA. TRBV21-1 is classified as a pseudogene. The CDR3 contains 21 residues. CDR3 bases: TGTGCCAGCAGCAAAGCGCTAGGACTAGCGGGGGGCCGATCGAGCACAGATACGCAGTATTTT. This encodes CASSKALGLAGGRSSTDTQYF.

This clonotype was detected ten times or more. CDR3 sequence (DNA): TGTGCCATCAGGGACCAAAGCACAGATACGCAGTATTTT. Its translation: CAIRDQSTDTQYF. This rearrangement joins TRBV10-3 to TRBJ2-3, with no clear D. V was clipped by 6 bases and J by 0 bases, with 7 bases between them. The CDR3 runs 13 residues. Looked up from germline, CDR1 is ENHRY and CDR2 is SYGVKD.

This clonotype showed up many times. The chain is built from TRBV7-9 and TRBJ1-1; weak D call: TRBD1 (6 bases). Germline CDR1 and CDR2: SEHNR and FQNEAQ (reference sequence). Trimming stripped 5 bases from V and 8 bases from J, with 12 bases between. The length of the CDR3 is 12 residues. Written as DNA, the CDR3 is TGTGCCAGCAGCCTAATGGGGGGCGAAGCTTTCTTT. This encodes CASSLMGGEAFF.

This clonotype has more than one count but fewer than ten. The chain combines TRBV5-1 with TRBJ2-3; 9 nucleotides align to TRBD1. V shed 2 bases, J shed 4 bases, and the junction held 5 bases outside the gene matches. CDR1 is SGHRS, CDR2 YFSETQ, per germline. This CDR3 spans 15 amino acids. CDR3 sequence: CASSFSGQGADTQYF. CDR3 nucleotides: TGCGCCAGCAGCTTCTCGGGACAGGGCGCAGATACGCAGTATTTT.

This clonotype was seen at least ten times. The J gene is TRBJ2-5, the V gene TRBV10-3; 7 positions agree with TRBD1. The germline V gene has CDR1 ENHRY and CDR2 SYGVKD. This CDR3 spans 15 amino acids. Germline trimming cut 2 bases from V and 6 bases from J; bases unmatched to any gene: 9. CDR3 sequence (DNA): TGTGCCATCAGTGAGGGGACAGCTGGGTTGCAGACCCAGTACTTC. The encoded protein is CAISEGTAGLQTQYF.

This rearrangement joins TRBV9 to TRBJ2-1; possible D gene TRBD1, 6 bases. The CDR3 consists of 15 residues. The germline V and J ends were trimmed by 5 bases and 7 bases, with 19 bases remaining between them. Germline CDR1 SGDLS, CDR2 YYNGEE. The CDR3 region is CASSARSGTTNEQFF. The DNA of the CDR3 is TGTGCCAGCAGTGCAAGATCCGGGACAACAAATGAGCAGTTCTTC.

This clonotype appeared many times. This rearrangement joins TRBV18 to TRBJ2-3; TRBD2 might be the D (5 bases). V lost 5 bases to trimming and J lost 0 bases, with 9 bases between them. Germline V gives CDR1 KGHSH, CDR2 LQKENI. CDR3 size: 14 residues. Written as DNA, the CDR3 is TGTGCCAGCTCAGGGCGGACTAGCACAGATACGCAGTATTTT. Amino acids: CASSGRTSTDTQYF.

A few counts support this clonotype. V gene TRBV6-5 combines with J gene TRBJ1-2, with TRBD1 matching over 7 bases. Germline CDR1 and CDR2: MNHEY and SVGAGI. Trimming at V came to 0 bases and at J to 2 bases, leaving 6 bases not matched to a gene. The CDR3 totals 16 residues. The CDR3 region has the DNA TGTGCCAGCAGTTACTCGACGAAGGGACAGAACTATGGCTACACCTTC. Protein: CASSYSTKGQNYGYTF.

This clonotype was found many times. The chain carries TRBV2 and TRBJ2-3; D is possibly TRBD2 (5 bases). Trimming shortened V by 2 bases and J by 1 base, and 10 bases separated the two germline ends. This CDR3 spans 15 amino acids. The germline gives CDR1 SNHLY, CDR2 FYNNEI. In DNA form, the CDR3 reads TGTGCCAGCAGTGAATCGCTAGCCGGCACAGATACGCAGTATTTT. Translating it yields CASSESLAGTDTQYF.

This clonotype has a single count. This may be a read error, as it is one base from a much larger clone. This chain joins TRBV20-1 and TRBJ1-5; tentatively, D is TRBD1 (5 bases). V was pared by 3 bases and J by 2 bases, with 11 bases between. The germline V gene has CDR1 DFQATT and CDR2 SNEGSKA (reference sequence). The CDR3 extends over 14 amino acids. The DNA of the CDR3 is TGCAGTGCTAGCGTCCAGGGTGGCAATCAGCCCCAGCATTTT. Translated, it gives CSASVQGGNQPQHF.

This clonotype was counted at least ten times. This sequence joins TRBV7-2 and TRBJ2-2; 8 positions match TRBD2. This CDR3 comprises 17 residues. Germline CDR1 reads SGHTA; CDR2 reads FQGNSA. The J segment lost 4 bases and the V segment lost 2 bases, leaving 9 bases of the junction unmatched. The CDR3 sequence is CASSLRFGGVRTGELFF. The CDR3 nucleotides are TGTGCCAGCAGCTTACGGTTCGGGGGGGTTCGCACCGGGGAGCTGTTTTTT. Full variable domain (remainder filled in from reference TRBV7-2 and TRBJ2-2): GAGVSQSPSNKVTEKGKDVELRCDPISGHTALYWYRQSLGQGLEFLIYFQGNSAPDKSGLPSDRFSAERTGGSVSTLTIQRTQQEDSAVYLCASSLRFGGVRTGELFFGEGSRLTVL.